This paragraph covers one T cell receptor beta chain sequence. Its antigen is not known. Documented time point: week 35, safety follow-up. Each dose of the vaccine consisted of 300 ug of mutant IDH1 20-mer peptide, with topical imiquimod. The sample comes from a study of a mutant IDH1 vaccine in newly diagnosed glioma. The CDR3 consists of 16 residues. Looked up from germline, CDR1 is SGHVS and CDR2 is FNYEAQ. V lost 1 base and J 4 bases, leaving 13 bases between the germline ends. The data were produced by immunoSEQ multiplex PCR, yet TCRdb's version contains in-frame clones alone and is incomplete. The table records about 60,000 clones, 81% of them present only once.

Sequenced material: PBMCs, taken from a glioma patient whose treatment included an IDH1 peptide vaccine. This chain joins TRBV7-6 and TRBJ2-2, with TRBD1 as a possible D gene (5 bases). The TCR originated in a man between 35 and 55 years old with glioma. The CDR3: CASSLGSGKGTGELFF. For the CDR3, the DNA is TGTGCCAGCAGCTTAGGGTCAGGGAAAGGCACCGGGGAGCTGTTTTTT.